The entry below gives a single T cell receptor (beta chain) sequence along with its context. The antigen is undetermined. The data derive from a study of Ad26.COV2.S vaccination and SARS-CoV-2 variants. Treatment noted: 15 to 20 received Ad26.COV2.S at low or high dose, single or two shots; several received placebo; per-sample allocation not given. At day 63 after the first vaccine or placebo injection, samples were drawn. Whoever gave the sample was an adult aged 18-55 years in Boston. The germline V and J ends were trimmed by 4 bases and 6 bases, with 14 bases remaining between them. The CDR3 is made up of 14 amino acids. Germline V gene data show CDR1 as SNHLY and CDR2 as FYNNEI. Overall study findings and caveats: After vaccination, reports described spike-specific CD8+ and CD4+ T cell responses as showing substantial breadth.

Produced via immunoSEQ multiplex PCR; TCRdb's table is partial and in-frame only. The sample includes about 460,000 clones, 89% seen only once; the top ten take over 1.5%. This receptor was taken from a person between 18 and 59 years old who received the Ad26.COV2.S COVID-19 vaccine or a placebo. J is TRBJ2-3 and V is TRBV2; D perhaps matches TRBD2 (6 bases). The input for sequencing was peripheral blood, taken in a trial of Ad26.COV2.S vaccine versus placebo. The chain's CDR3 is CASSVRLVSDTQYF. The CDR3 DNA follows: TGTGCCAGCAGTGTACGACTAGTATCTGATACGCAGTATTTT.